This TCR beta chain was captured in a study of OX40 agonist ivuxolimab in advanced cancers. Sampled blood was obtained at baseline, cycle 4 day 1, and cycle 7 day 1. Sequencing was performed with immunoSEQ multiplex PCR; in TCRdb, only in-frame clones are kept and a portion is missing. The sample contains about 82,000 clones, around 89% of which appear only once. This CDR3 contains 14 residues. V was pared by 1 base and J by 0 bases, with 3 bases between. Germline lookup yields CDR1 LNHDA and CDR2 SQIVND (reference sequence). As regards this clone: Its target is not known. Other DNA sequences in this sample translate to the same CDR3.

General study points: No antigen was identified for the clonally expanded peripheral T cells.

The genes are TRBV19 and TRBJ2-2; D ambiguous. The sequence was collected from an adult with an advanced solid tumor such as melanoma, head and neck, liver or kidney cancer. This material consisted of CD4+ or CD8+ T cells sorted from blood, taken in a trial of the OX40 agonist ivuxolimab. The CDR3 loop is CASSIGPNTGELFF. The DNA for the CDR3 is TGTGCCAGTAGTATAGGGCCGAACACCGGGGAGCTGTTTTTT.